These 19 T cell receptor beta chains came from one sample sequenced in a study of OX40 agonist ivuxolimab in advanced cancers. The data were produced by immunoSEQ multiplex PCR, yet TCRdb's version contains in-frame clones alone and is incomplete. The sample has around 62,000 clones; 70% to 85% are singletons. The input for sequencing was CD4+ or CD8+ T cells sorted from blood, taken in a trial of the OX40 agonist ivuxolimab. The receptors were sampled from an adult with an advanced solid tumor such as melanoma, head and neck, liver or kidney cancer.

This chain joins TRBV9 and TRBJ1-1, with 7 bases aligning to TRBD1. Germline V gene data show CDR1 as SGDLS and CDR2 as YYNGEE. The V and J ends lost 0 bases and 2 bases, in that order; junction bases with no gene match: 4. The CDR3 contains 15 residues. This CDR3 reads CASSVDGTVNTEAFF. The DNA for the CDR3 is TGTGCCAGCAGCGTAGATGGGACAGTTAACACTGAAGCTTTCTTT.

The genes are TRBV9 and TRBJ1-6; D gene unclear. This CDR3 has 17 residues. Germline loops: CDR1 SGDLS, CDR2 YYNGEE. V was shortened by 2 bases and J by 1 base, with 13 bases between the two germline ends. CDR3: CASSVGTMDSYNSPLHF. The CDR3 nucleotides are TGTGCCAGCAGCGTTGGCACAATGGATTCCTATAATTCACCCCTCCACTTT.

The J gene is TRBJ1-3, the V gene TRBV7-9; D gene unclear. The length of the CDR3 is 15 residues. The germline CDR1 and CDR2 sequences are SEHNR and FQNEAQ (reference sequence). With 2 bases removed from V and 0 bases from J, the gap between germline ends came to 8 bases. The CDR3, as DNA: TGTGCCAGCAGCTTAAGAGGCTCCTCTGGAAACACCATATATTTT. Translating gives CASSLRGSSGNTIYF. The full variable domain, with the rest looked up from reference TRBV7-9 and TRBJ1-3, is DTGVSQNPRHKITKRGQNVTFRCDPISEHNRLYWYRQTLGQGPEFLTYFQNEAQLEKSRLLSDRFSAERPKGSFSTLEIQRTEQGDSAMYLCASSLRGSSGNTIYFGEGSWLTVV.

CDR3 sequence (DNA): TGTGCCAGCAGCCCACCGGATGGGGGGGCTTATGACATTCAGTACTTC. Translated: CASSPPDGGAYDIQYF. The chain uses TRBV9 and TRBJ2-4, with D perhaps TRBD2 (7 bases). V lost 4 bases and J 8 bases, leaving 22 bases between the germline ends. The length of the CDR3 is 16 residues. Germline V gene lookup returns CDR1 SGDLS and CDR2 YYNGEE. The entire variable domain, with the rest obtained from reference TRBV9 and TRBJ2-4, is as follows: DSGVTQTPKHLITATGQRVTLRCSPRSGDLSVYWYQQSLDQGLQFLIQYYNGEERAKGNILERFSAQQFPDLHSELNLSSLELGDSALYFCASSPPDGGAYDIQYFGAGTRLSVL.

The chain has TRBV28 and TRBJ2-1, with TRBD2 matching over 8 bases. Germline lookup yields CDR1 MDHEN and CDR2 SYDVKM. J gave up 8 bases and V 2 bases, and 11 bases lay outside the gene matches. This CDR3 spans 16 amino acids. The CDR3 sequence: CASSLAPGREVHEQFF. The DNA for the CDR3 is TGTGCCAGCAGTTTAGCCCCCGGGAGGGAGGTCCATGAGCAGTTCTTC. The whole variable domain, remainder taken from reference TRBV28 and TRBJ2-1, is DVKVTQSSRYLVKRTGEKVFLECVQDMDHENMFWYRQDPGLGLRLIYFSYDVKMKEKGDIPEGYSVSREKKERFSLILESASTNQTSMYLCASSLAPGREVHEQFFGPGTRLTVL.

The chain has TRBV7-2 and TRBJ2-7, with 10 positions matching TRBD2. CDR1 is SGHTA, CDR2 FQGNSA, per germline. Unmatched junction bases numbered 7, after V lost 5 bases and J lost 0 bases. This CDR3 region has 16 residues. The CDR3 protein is CASSPTGTSASYEQYF. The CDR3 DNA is TGTGCCAGCAGCCCAACCGGGACTAGCGCCTCCTACGAGCAGTACTTC.

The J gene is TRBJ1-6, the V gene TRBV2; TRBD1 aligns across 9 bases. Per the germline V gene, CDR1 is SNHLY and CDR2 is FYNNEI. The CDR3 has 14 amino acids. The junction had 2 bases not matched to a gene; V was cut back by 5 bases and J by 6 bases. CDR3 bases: TGTGCCAGCAGTCAGACAGGGGGTAATTCACCCCTCCACTTT. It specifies CASSQTGGNSPLHF.

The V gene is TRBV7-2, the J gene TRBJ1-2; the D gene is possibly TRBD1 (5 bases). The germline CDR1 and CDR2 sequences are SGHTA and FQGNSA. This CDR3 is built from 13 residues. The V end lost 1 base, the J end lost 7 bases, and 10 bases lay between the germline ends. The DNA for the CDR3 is TGTGCCAGCAGCTTAGTCGGGGGGGTTGGCTACACCTTC. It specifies CASSLVGGVGYTF.

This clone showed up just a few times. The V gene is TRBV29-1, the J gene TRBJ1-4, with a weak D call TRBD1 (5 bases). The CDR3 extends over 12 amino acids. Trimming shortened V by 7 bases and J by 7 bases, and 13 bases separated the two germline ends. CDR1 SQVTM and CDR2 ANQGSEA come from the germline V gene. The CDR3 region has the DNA TGCAGCGCTGGGGACGGGCCTGAAAAACTGTTTTTT. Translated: CSAGDGPEKLFF.

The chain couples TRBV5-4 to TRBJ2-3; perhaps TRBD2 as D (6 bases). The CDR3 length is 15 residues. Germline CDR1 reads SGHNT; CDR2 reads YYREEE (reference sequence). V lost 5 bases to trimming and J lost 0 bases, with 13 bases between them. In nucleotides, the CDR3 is TGTGCCAGCAGATATTCTGGGACTAGCACAGATACGCAGTATTTT. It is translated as CASRYSGTSTDTQYF. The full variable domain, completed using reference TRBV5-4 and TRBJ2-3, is ETGVTQSPTHLIKTRGQQVTLRCSSQSGHNTVSWYQQALGQGPQFIFQYYREEENGRGNFPPRFSGLQFPNYSSELNVNALELDDSALYLCASRYSGTSTDTQYFGPGTRLTVL.

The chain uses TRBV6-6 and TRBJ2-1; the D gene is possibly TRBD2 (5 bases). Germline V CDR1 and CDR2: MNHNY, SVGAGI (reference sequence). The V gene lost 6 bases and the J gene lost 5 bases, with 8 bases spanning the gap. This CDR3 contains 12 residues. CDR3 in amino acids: CASSRTDNEQFF. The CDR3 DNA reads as TGTGCCAGCAGCCGGACTGACAATGAGCAGTTCTTC.

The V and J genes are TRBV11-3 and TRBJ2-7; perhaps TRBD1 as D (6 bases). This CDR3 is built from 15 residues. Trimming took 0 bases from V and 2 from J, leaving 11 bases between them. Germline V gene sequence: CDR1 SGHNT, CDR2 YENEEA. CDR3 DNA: TGTGCCAGCAGCTTAGAGGGGGCGTCGGCCTACGAGCAGTACTTC. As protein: CASSLEGASAYEQYF.

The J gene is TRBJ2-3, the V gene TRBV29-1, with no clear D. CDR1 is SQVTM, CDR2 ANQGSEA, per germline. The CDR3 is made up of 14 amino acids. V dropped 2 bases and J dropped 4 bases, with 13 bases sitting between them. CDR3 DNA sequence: TGCAGCGTTGAACCGGGCTCCAGATCAGATACGCAGTATTTT. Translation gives CSVEPGSRSDTQYF.

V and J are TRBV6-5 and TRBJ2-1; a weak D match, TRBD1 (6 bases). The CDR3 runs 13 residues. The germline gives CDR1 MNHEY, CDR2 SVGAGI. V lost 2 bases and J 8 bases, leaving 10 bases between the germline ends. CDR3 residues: CASSYPRGDEQFF. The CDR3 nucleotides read TGTGCCAGCAGTTACCCCAGGGGAGATGAGCAGTTCTTC.

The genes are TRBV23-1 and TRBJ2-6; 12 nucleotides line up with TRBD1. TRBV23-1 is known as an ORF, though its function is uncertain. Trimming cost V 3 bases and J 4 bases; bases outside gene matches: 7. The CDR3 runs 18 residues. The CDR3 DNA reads TGCGCCAGCAGTCACCTCCGGGACAGGGGGCCCGGGGCCAACGTCCTGACTTTC. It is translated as CASSHLRDRGPGANVLTF.

The CDR3 sequence is CASNQGDNPYGYTF. For the CDR3, the DNA is TGTGCCAGCAACCAGGGGGATAACCCATATGGCTACACCTTC. The rearrangement joins TRBV9 to TRBJ1-2, with 7 bases identical to TRBD1. V lost 6 bases to trimming and J lost 5 bases; unmatched junction nucleotides: 10. From germline, CDR1 is SGDLS and CDR2 YYNGEE. This CDR3 is 14 amino acids long.

The CDR3 loop reads CASSLRTRTFANTGELFF. The CDR3, as DNA: TGTGCCAGCAGCTTGAGGACACGAACGTTCGCGAACACCGGGGAGCTGTTTTTT. The chain has TRBV7-3 and TRBJ2-2; D perhaps matches TRBD1 (5 bases). The CDR3 consists of 18 residues. Germline V gene lookup returns CDR1 SGHTA and CDR2 FQGTGA. V lost 3 bases to trimming and J lost 0 bases, with 17 bases between them.

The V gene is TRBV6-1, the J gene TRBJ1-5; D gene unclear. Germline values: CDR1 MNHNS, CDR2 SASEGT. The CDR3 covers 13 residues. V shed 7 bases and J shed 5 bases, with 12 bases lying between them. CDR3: CASTRDGYQPQHF. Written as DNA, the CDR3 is TGTGCCAGCACTAGGGATGGTTATCAGCCCCAGCATTTT.

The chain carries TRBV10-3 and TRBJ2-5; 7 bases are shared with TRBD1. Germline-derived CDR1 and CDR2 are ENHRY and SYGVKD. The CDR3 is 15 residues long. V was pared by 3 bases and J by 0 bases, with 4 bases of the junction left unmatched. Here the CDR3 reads CAISDARGYQETQYF. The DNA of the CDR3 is TGTGCCATCAGTGACGCCAGGGGGTACCAAGAGACCCAGTACTTC.